What follows are 27 T cell receptor beta chains derived from one specimen sequenced in a study of shared clonotypes between healthy human individuals. The method was immunoSEQ multiplex PCR; TCRdb's version includes in-frame clones alone and lacks a portion of them. The data contain about 2.4 million clones, over 85% of them seen just once; the ten biggest clones take up approximately 0.36%. The sample was naive CD4+ T cells from PBMCs. The subset here: CD45RA+ positively selected. The receptors were gathered from a man aged 18 to 35 in good health. Some clones in this sample may be carry-over from other donors' samples.

This CDR3 is CASSRQMNTEAFF. The CDR3 DNA is TGTGCCAGTTCTCGGCAAATGAACACTGAAGCTTTCTTT. The chain employs TRBV19 and TRBJ1-1; no definite D call. Germline V gives CDR1 LNHDA, CDR2 SQIVND (reference sequence). This CDR3 spans 13 amino acids. The germline V and J ends were trimmed by 8 bases and 0 bases, with 10 bases remaining between them. Full variable domain (outside the CDR3, taken from reference TRBV19 and TRBJ1-1): DGGITQSPKYLFRKEGQNVTLSCEQNLNHDAMYWYRQDPGQGLRLIYYSQIVNDFQKGDIAEGYSVSREKKESFPLTVTSAQKNPTAFYLCASSRQMNTEAFFGQGTRLTVV.

The CDR3 coding sequence is TGTGCCAGCAGCTTGACTCCCTCTGAGACCCAGTACTTC. Encoded protein: CASSLTPSETQYF. V and J are TRBV7-3 and TRBJ2-5; D ambiguous. Trimming pared 3 bases from V and 5 bases from J, leaving 10 bases between. The CDR3 spans 13 residues. From germline, CDR1 is SGHTA and CDR2 FQGTGA.

V and J are TRBV7-2 and TRBJ1-3; D is ambiguous. Germline V gene lookup returns CDR1 SGHTA and CDR2 FQGNSA. The CDR3 extends over 14 amino acids. The ends were cut back, 0 bases at V and 4 bases at J, with 7 bases in the middle. The chain's CDR3 is CASSLAAGGNTIYF. The CDR3 DNA is TGTGCCAGCAGCTTAGCGGCGGGAGGAAACACCATATATTTT.

This clone was observed a handful of times. Other DNA sequences within the sample encode an identical CDR3. The chain joins TRBV5-1 to TRBJ1-3, with 8 bases matching TRBD1. Trimming took 4 bases from V and 2 from J; bases not matched to a gene: 5. This CDR3 region has 15 residues. The germline gives CDR1 SGHRS, CDR2 YFSETQ. Here the CDR3 reads CASSLTGEAGNTIYF. CDR3 bases: TGCGCCAGCAGCCTGACAGGGGAAGCTGGAAACACCATATATTTT. The variable domain in full, with the rest retrieved from reference TRBV5-1 and TRBJ1-3, is KAGVTQTPRYLIKTRGQQVTLSCSPISGHRSVSWYQQTPGQGLQFLFEYFSETQRNKGNFPGRFSGRQFSNSRSEMNVSTLELGDSALYLCASSLTGEAGNTIYFGEGSWLTVV.

The rearrangement uses TRBV7-2 and TRBJ1-5; D is undetermined. The CDR3 totals 14 residues. Germline lookup yields CDR1 SGHTA and CDR2 FQGNSA. V dropped 2 bases and J dropped 7 bases, with 12 bases sitting between them. CDR3 coding DNA: TGTGCCAGCAGCTTATTGTCAGGTGGGCAGCCCCAGCATTTT. Its protein product is CASSLLSGGQPQHF. The full variable domain, rest sourced from reference TRBV7-2 and TRBJ1-5, is GAGVSQSPSNKVTEKGKDVELRCDPISGHTALYWYRQSLGQGLEFLIYFQGNSAPDKSGLPSDRFSAERTGGSVSTLTIQRTQQEDSAVYLCASSLLSGGQPQHFGDGTRLSIL.

The genes are TRBV19 and TRBJ1-2; a possible D gene is TRBD1 (5 bases). Germline CDR1 is LNHDA and CDR2 is SQIVND (reference sequence). Trimming took off 5 bases at V and 0 bases at J, with 13 bases between the two ends. The CDR3 consists of 15 residues. CDR3 sequence (DNA): TGTGCCAGTAGTCTCCGGGGCGTCGCTAACTATGGCTACACCTTC. Its translation is CASSLRGVANYGYTF. The variable domain in full, with the rest retrieved from reference TRBV19 and TRBJ1-2, is DGGITQSPKYLFRKEGQNVTLSCEQNLNHDAMYWYRQDPGQGLRLIYYSQIVNDFQKGDIAEGYSVSREKKESFPLTVTSAQKNPTAFYLCASSLRGVANYGYTFGSGTRLTVV.

The chain links TRBV5-6 to TRBJ2-7; D is unclear. The ends were cut back, 0 bases at V and 4 bases at J, with 14 bases in the middle. This CDR3 comprises 15 residues. The germline V gene has CDR1 SGHDT and CDR2 YYEEEE. Here the CDR3 DNA reads TGTGCCAGCAGCTTGGGTCTTATTGTGGGATACGAGCAGTACTTC. Translation gives CASSLGLIVGYEQYF.

The chain recombines TRBV18 with TRBJ2-2; D is possibly TRBD1 (5 bases). The ends were cut back, 4 bases at V and 0 bases at J, with 12 bases in the middle. The length of the CDR3 is 16 residues. Germline values: CDR1 KGHSH, CDR2 LQKENI. CDR3 DNA: TGTGCCAGCTCACGGCAGGCAGGGACGAACACCGGGGAGCTGTTTTTT. This translates into CASSRQAGTNTGELFF.

The CDR3 nucleotides read TGCGCCAGCAGCGGTGGGACAGGCCCCTACGAGCAGTACTTC. The encoded protein is CASSGGTGPYEQYF. J is TRBJ2-7 and V is TRBV5-1; 8 bases map to TRBD1. V lost 4 bases and J lost 2; bases outside the gene matches: 5. This CDR3 has 14 residues. Germline loops: CDR1 SGHRS, CDR2 YFSETQ.

The chain links TRBV4-1 to TRBJ1-4, with D possibly TRBD1 on 6 matching bases. This CDR3 region has 14 residues. From germline, CDR1 is MGHRA and CDR2 YSYEKL. V was clipped by 2 bases and J by 8 bases, with 12 bases between them. CDR3 sequence: CASSQMQGIEKLFF. Written as DNA, the CDR3 is TGCGCCAGCAGCCAAATGCAGGGGATAGAAAAACTGTTTTTT.

The chain joins TRBV7-8 to TRBJ1-5; weak D call: TRBD1 (6 bases). Germline lookup yields CDR1 SGHVS and CDR2 FQNEAQ. Trimming removed 1 base at V and 7 bases at J, with 14 bases between. The CDR3 sequence is 15 residues long. In nucleotides, the CDR3 is TGTGCCAGCAGCTTAGTCCGGGGGGCCGGGCAGCCCCAGCATTTT. Amino acids: CASSLVRGAGQPQHF.

The J gene is TRBJ2-5, the V gene TRBV10-3; 8 bases are shared with TRBD1. J was trimmed by 5 bases and V by 4 bases; bases with no gene match: 6. Germline CDR1 and CDR2: ENHRY and SYGVKD. CDR3 size: 14 residues. The chain's CDR3 is CAISGATGEETQYF. The CDR3 region has the DNA TGTGCCATCAGTGGTGCGACAGGGGAGGAGACCCAGTACTTC.

This sequence joins TRBV5-1 and TRBJ2-1, with 7 nucleotides matching TRBD2. Germline V gene lookup returns CDR1 SGHRS and CDR2 YFSETQ. The length of the CDR3 is 15 residues. Unmatched junction bases numbered 10, after V lost 6 bases and J lost 4 bases. This chain's CDR3 is CASNDLASGYNEQFF. The DNA for the CDR3 is TGCGCCAGCAACGACTTGGCTAGCGGTTACAATGAGCAGTTCTTC.

This clone was recorded only once. The rearrangement links TRBV2 to TRBJ2-1; 12 bases align to TRBD2. CDR1 is SNHLY, CDR2 FYNNEI, per germline. V lost 3 bases, J lost 11 bases, and 17 bases stayed unmatched. The CDR3 length is 18 residues. The CDR3, as DNA: TGTGCCAGCAGTGATTTGACTAGCGGGAGCGCCACCCCAACGAAGCAGTTCTTC. The encoded protein is CASSDLTSGSATPTKQFF. Full variable domain (remainder filled in from reference TRBV2 and TRBJ2-1): EPEVTQTPSHQVTQMGQEVILRCVPISNHLYFYWYRQILGQKVEFLVSFYNNEISEKSEIFDDQFSVERPDGSNFTLKIRSTKLEDSAMYFCASSDLTSGSATPTKQFFGPGTRLTVL.

Turning to this clone: The same CDR3 arises from other DNA sequences in this sample as well. V gene TRBV5-1 combines with J gene TRBJ1-1; 11 nucleotides match TRBD1. CDR3 length: 14 amino acids. V trimming: 4 bases; J trimming: 6 bases; junction bases outside the gene matches: 5. From germline, CDR1 is SGHRS and CDR2 YFSETQ. The CDR3 DNA sequence: TGCGCCAGCAGCCCAGGGACAGGGGGGGCTGAAGCTTTCTTT. Encoded protein: CASSPGTGGAEAFF.

V usage is TRBV4-1 and J usage is TRBJ2-5; a possible D gene is TRBD2 (7 bases). V lost 0 bases, J lost 0 bases, and 11 bases lay in between. Per the germline V gene, CDR1 is MGHRA and CDR2 is YSYEKL. This CDR3 has 16 amino acids. CDR3 coding DNA: TGCGCCAGCAGCCAAGAAGGGGGAGGGGACCAAGAGACCCAGTACTTC. Translation: CASSQEGGGDQETQYF.

This sequence joins TRBV15 and TRBJ2-5; D gene ambiguous. CDR1 and CDR2 from the germline V gene are LNHNV and YYDKDF (reference sequence). This CDR3 is built from 17 residues. The V gene lost 4 bases and the J gene lost 2 bases, with 20 bases spanning the gap. The CDR3 here is CATSIHPSQEKQETQYF. CDR3 coding DNA: TGTGCCACCAGCATTCACCCGTCCCAGGAAAAACAAGAGACCCAGTACTTC.

The rearrangement uses TRBV28 and TRBJ2-2; 8 nucleotides align to TRBD2. The CDR3 totals 13 residues. Germline V gene sequence: CDR1 MDHEN, CDR2 SYDVKM. V shed 7 bases, J shed 6 bases, and the junction held 4 bases outside the gene matches. CDR3 DNA: TGTGCCAGCACCTCGGGGGGGTCCGGGGAGCTGTTTTTT. It specifies CASTSGGSGELFF.

The chain couples TRBV11-2 to TRBJ2-5; the D is unclear. The CDR3 sequence is 13 residues long. Germline loops: CDR1 SGHAT, CDR2 FQNNGV. The V end lost 5 bases, the J end lost 7 bases, and 14 bases lay between the germline ends. The CDR3 DNA sequence: TGTGCCAGCAGCCCAGAAAGGTTCGCGACCCAGTACTTC. It yields the protein CASSPERFATQYF.

The gene calls are TRBV5-1 and TRBJ2-1; TRBD2 matches 10 bases. V lost 0 bases to trimming and J lost 4 bases; unmatched junction nucleotides: 4. Germline V lookup: CDR1 SGHRS, CDR2 YFSETQ. This CDR3 is 16 amino acids long. The CDR3 sequence: CASSLGSTSGYNEQFF. The CDR3, as DNA: TGCGCCAGCAGCTTGGGGTCGACTAGCGGGTACAATGAGCAGTTCTTC.

The chain combines TRBV28 with TRBJ1-1, with 9 bases that match TRBD1. The V and J ends lost 5 bases and 6 bases, in that order; junction bases with no gene match: 7. Germline values: CDR1 MDHEN, CDR2 SYDVKM. The CDR3 loop spans 14 amino acids. The chain's CDR3 is CASSEQGAISEAFF. The CDR3 DNA reads as TGTGCCAGCAGTGAACAGGGGGCGATCTCTGAAGCTTTCTTT.

This chain links TRBV6-6 with TRBJ1-2, with D tentatively TRBD1 (5 bases). Germline V gene sequence: CDR1 MNHNY, CDR2 SVGAGI (reference sequence). Deletions cut 5 bases from V and 2 bases from J, with 12 bases between. This CDR3 has 14 residues. CDR3 sequence reads: CASSIGRGNYGYTF. CDR3 bases: TGTGCCAGCAGTATAGGGAGGGGAAACTATGGCTACACCTTC.

This chain connects TRBV20-1 to TRBJ2-4, with D hard to call. Germline V gene data show CDR1 as DFQATT and CDR2 as SNEGSKA (reference sequence). CDR3 length equals 11 residues. The germline V and J ends were trimmed by 5 bases and 2 bases, with 4 bases remaining between them. The CDR3 bases are TGCAGTGCTCCGACCAAAAACATTCAGTACTTC. Translation: CSAPTKNIQYF.

The V and J genes are TRBV7-3 and TRBJ1-1; D might be TRBD1 (6 bases). CDR3 length equals 16 residues. V lost 1 base and J lost 0, with 12 bases in between. Germline loops: CDR1 SGHTA, CDR2 FQGTGA. As DNA, the CDR3 is TGTGCCAGCAGCTTAATGGGGGCCGGATTGAACACTGAAGCTTTCTTT. This encodes CASSLMGAGLNTEAFF.

The J gene is TRBJ1-4, the V gene TRBV28, with D possibly TRBD1 on 6 matching bases. There are 17 residues in the CDR3. With 3 bases removed from V and 7 bases from J, the gap between germline ends came to 21 bases. CDR1 is MDHEN, CDR2 SYDVKM, per germline. The CDR3 DNA reads TGTGCCAGCAGTTTCCTAAGGCGCGACGAGGGGGGTGAAAAACTGTTTTTT. This encodes CASSFLRRDEGGEKLFF.

The chain is built from TRBV28 and TRBJ2-3; possible D gene TRBD1, 6 bases. Looked up from germline, CDR1 is MDHEN and CDR2 is SYDVKM. The CDR3 has 16 amino acids. Trimming pared 2 bases from V and 4 bases from J, leaving 16 bases between. DNA for the CDR3: TGTGCCAGCAGTTTAACTCCAGGGGAATTGGCAGATACGCAGTATTTT. The encoded protein is CASSLTPGELADTQYF. Full variable domain (remainder filled in from reference TRBV28 and TRBJ2-3): DVKVTQSSRYLVKRTGEKVFLECVQDMDHENMFWYRQDPGLGLRLIYFSYDVKMKEKGDIPEGYSVSREKKERFSLILESASTNQTSMYLCASSLTPGELADTQYFGPGTRLTVL.

With regard to this clone: Other DNA sequences in this sample translate to the same CDR3. This rearrangement joins TRBV4-1 to TRBJ2-7; D is uncertain. Germline V gene sequence: CDR1 MGHRA, CDR2 YSYEKL. Trimming cost V 1 base and J 1 base, with 8 bases left between them. The CDR3 spans 14 residues. The CDR3 nucleotides read TGCGCCAGCAGCCAAGGGCAGCTTTCCTACGAGCAGTACTTC. Translating gives CASSQGQLSYEQYF.